This TCR beta chain was captured in a study of identifying expanded T cells in peripheral blood. General study points: Clone count variance between approximately two-week samples rose with total template count. About 1.2 clones differed between technical replicates, versus approximately 17 and 20 over time.

This clone was detected only once. The antigen is not known. Collection occurred without any documented infections or immune events in donors. The protocol was immunoSEQ multiplex PCR, while the TCRdb copy is restricted to in-frame clones and leaves out a portion. Found here are roughly 92,000 clones, around 89% of them singletons; the top ten hold 19%. Trimming at V came to 5 bases and at J to 7 bases, leaving 8 bases not matched to a gene. This CDR3 is built from 15 residues. Per germline, CDR1 SGHTA and CDR2 FQGNSA. The TCR comes from a person between 18 and 70 years old in good health. The sample was blood. V usage is TRBV7-2 and J usage is TRBJ1-6; 7 bases fit TRBD1. CDR3 sequence reads: CASSAQGGWNSPLHF. CDR3 bases: TGTGCCAGCAGCGCCCAGGGGGGCTGGAATTCACCCCTCCACTTT.